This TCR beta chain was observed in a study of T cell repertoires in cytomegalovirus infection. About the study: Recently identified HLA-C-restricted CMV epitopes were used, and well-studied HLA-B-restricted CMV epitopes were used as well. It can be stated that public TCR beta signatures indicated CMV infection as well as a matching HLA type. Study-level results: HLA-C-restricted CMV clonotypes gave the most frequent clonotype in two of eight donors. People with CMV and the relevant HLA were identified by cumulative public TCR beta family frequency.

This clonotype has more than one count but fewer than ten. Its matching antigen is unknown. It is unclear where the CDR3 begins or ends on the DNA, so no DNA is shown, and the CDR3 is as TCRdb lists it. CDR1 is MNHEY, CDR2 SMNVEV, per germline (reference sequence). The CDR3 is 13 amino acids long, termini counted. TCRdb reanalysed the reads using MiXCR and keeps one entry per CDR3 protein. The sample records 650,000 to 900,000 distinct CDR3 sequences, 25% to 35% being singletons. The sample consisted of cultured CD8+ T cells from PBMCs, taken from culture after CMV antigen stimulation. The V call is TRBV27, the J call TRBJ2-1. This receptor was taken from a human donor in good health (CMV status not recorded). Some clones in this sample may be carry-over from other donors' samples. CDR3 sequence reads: CASSFLESDEQFF.